This T cell receptor (beta chain) was sequenced for a study of blood T cell repertoires in COVID-19. Study-level information: T cells, B-cell-depleted T cells, or PBMCs provided the cDNA or gDNA that served as material.

Recruited during active infection, patients (from Seattle) were subsequently followed longitudinally. The length of the CDR3 is 12 residues. Germline V gene lookup returns CDR1 MNHEY and CDR2 SMNVEV (reference sequence). With 5 bases clipped from V and 7 bases from J, the junction kept 1 base outside the gene matches. Only in-frame clones appear in the TCRdb table, and some are missing; sequencing was by immunoSEQ multiplex PCR. The table includes 250,000 to 300,000 clones, 80% to 95% detected once. The sequenced material came from peripheral blood. The rearrangement joins TRBV27 to TRBJ2-1; 8 bases line up with TRBD2. The sequence was obtained from a woman in her thirties with COVID-19, enrolled during active disease. The CDR3, as DNA: TGTGCCAGCAGTATAGCGGGAAATGAGCAGTTCTTC. This translates into CASSIAGNEQFF.